This section outlines one TCR beta chain sequence together with its context. Its antigen is not identified. This sample is part of a study of T cells in Graves' hyperthyroidism and ophthalmopathy. Study-wide points: By a 13 V-J model, ophthalmopathy was set apart from stable hyperthyroidism. Expanded thyroid clonotypes (above 0.001) were mostly also found in blood.

The TCR beta CDR3 regions underwent amplification using RNA transcripts as the source. An initial round of RT-PCR targeting the TCR CDR3 relied on the HTBI primer set. TCRdb re-called the multiplex PCR reads through MiXCR, storing one row per CDR3 protein. The repertoire has 450,000 to 650,000 distinct CDR3 sequences, less than 25% of them found once; the top ten carry about 30%. The CDR3 runs 13 residues. The germline V gene encodes CDR1 DFQATT and CDR2 SNEGSKA (reference sequence). Trimming took 0 bases from V and 1 from J, leaving 6 bases between them. This sequence joins TRBV20-1 and TRBJ1-1, with D unclear. Sequencing input: blood. The origin of this receptor is a man younger than 30 with Graves' hyperthyroidism. The CDR3 region has the DNA TGCAGTGCTAGAGATTTGGCGAACACTGAAGCTTTCTTT. Residues: CSARDLANTEAFF.